This T cell receptor (beta chain) was retrieved from a study of CD8+ T cells in alopecia areata. Of note for this clone: Antigen: not known. Germline and genes: mouse. The CDR3 end is not reached by the read, which stops 3 residues before it; the germline J gene fills it in.

Trimming stripped 1 base from V and 8 bases from J, with 6 bases between. Per the germline V gene, CDR1 is NSQYPW and CDR2 is LRSPGD (reference sequence). The CDR3 sequence is 13 residues long. On the basis of CD4, CD8alpha, NKG2D, NKG2ACE and other markers, pooled cutaneous lymph node cells were sorted. cDNA prepared by RNA extraction and subsequent reverse transcription served as the template for sequencing. The protocol was immunoSEQ multiplex PCR, while the TCRdb copy is restricted to in-frame clones and leaves out a portion. This sample comprises under 350,000 clones, none seen once only. Overall study findings and caveats: Especially in alopecia totalis/universalis, lesional scalp showed greater clonality than normal scalp did.

Material for sequencing was CD4+ T cells sorted from a lymph node. This chain links TRBV1 with TRBJ1-6; D is unresolved. TRBJ1-6 is placed among ORFs of uncertain function. The TCR was taken from a C3H/HeJ mouse with alopecia areata. MHC haplotype here: H2-k. CDR3 DNA, as far as it was read: TGCACCTGCAGTGCAGGGGTATATTCGCCC. Translation gives CTCSAGVYSP. The full CDR3 reads CTCSAGVYSPLYF.